This TCR beta chain was obtained from a study of blood T cell repertoires in COVID-19. The overall study: There were acute and convalescent COVID-19 samples, and they came from the United States, Italy and Spain. Sample material is recorded as cDNA or gDNA derived from T cells, B-cell-depleted T cells, or PBMCs.

The V end lost 4 bases, the J end lost 1 base, and 13 bases lay between the germline ends. This CDR3 region has 15 residues. Germline V CDR1 and CDR2: LGHDT, YNNKEL (reference sequence). How the authors handled the data: Estimated nucleated cell counts came from reference gene primer amplification. Using immunoSEQ multiplex PCR, the repertoire was profiled, and TCRdb retains in-frame clones only, with some absent. V and J calls and clone size follow that table, whereas D and trimming were derived from the DNA. The top ten hold around 25% of the sample, which has about 250,000 clones, around 80% seen once.

The chain couples TRBV3-1 (or the pseudogene TRBV3-2) to TRBJ2-5; a possible D gene is TRBD1 (5 bases). The sample was peripheral blood. The clonotype was recovered from a man aged 40-55 years with acute or convalescent COVID-19. CDR3 protein: CASSLTDITQETQYF. CDR3 sequence (DNA): TGTGCCAGCAGCCTGACGGACATCACCCAAGAGACCCAGTACTTC.